One TCR beta chain is described in this entry. This clonotype was seen just once. Its antigen is still unknown. The record has no base qualities; no much larger clone is one base away. The time point label for this specimen denotes: patch test 1, 2 weeks after DPC sensitization. The treatment or condition tag for this specimen amounts to: therapeutic diphenylcyclopropenone sensitization with weekly scalp DPC. At each patch-test visit, blood was drawn before the patch test was applied. Patients were considered eligible if aged 18 to 70, diagnosed with alopecia and deemed suitable for DPC therapy, and patients were excluded if pregnant. Unfractionated whole blood was collected in Tempus Blood RNA tubes, and total RNA was extracted from that blood. Trimming costs V 5 bases and J 0 bases, and their ends lie 10 bases apart. The CDR3 goes from the cysteine to the phenylalanine over 14 residues. Solely the CDR3 DNA is kept, with 42 bases framed from the first base. The germline V gene encodes CDR1 DFQATT and CDR2 SNEGSKA (reference sequence).

This record comes from a study of human T cells and chemical hapten exposure (dated by TCRdb to the early 2020s). Looking at the study overall: For sensitization, 2% DPC in acetone was applied to an approximately 2 cm by approximately 2 cm area of upper inner arm skin. Blood samples were taken from patients before sensitization (week 0) and at 2, 6 and about 24 weeks after DPC sensitization. Patients additionally received weekly therapeutic DPC doses to the scalp throughout the roughly 25-week study period. Alopecia areata with under or over 50% scalp involvement, alopecia totalis and alopecia universalis were represented in the patient cohort, which was mostly female. Blood for TCR sequencing was provided by twenty-nine alopecia patients at one to four time points (pre-sensitization, 2, 6 and 24 weeks). Peripheral blood TCR repertoire changes were tracked in vivo in alopecia patients during primary and secondary sensitization to the hapten diphenylcyclopropenone (DPC). Patch tests used Finn chambers with 0.01% DPC on the upper back, scored after 6 days by International Contact Dermatitis Research Group standards. Libraries were combined into a pool for sequencing, and differences in TCR yield between samples came mainly from small differences in library volumes within the pool.

Preparation of the library involved RACE. TCRdb names NextSeq 500 as the instrument used. During library preparation, unique molecular identifiers were attached to individual cDNA molecules so that TCRs could be counted in a quantitative, reproducible way. Both TCR alpha and TCR beta chains were sequenced from each blood RNA sample. The study's own analysis went as follows. A median of about 89,000 TCRs per sample was observed, with a range of 23,224 to 690,600. The Decombinator software suite was used to annotate V, J and CDR3 in the TCR reads. To make PS versus PT1 abundance plots, every sample was subsampled to the same number of TCRs (28,000). TCRs were defined as expanded if absent before sensitization and observed at least eight times at the 2-week time point. TCRdb trimmed the raw reads at Q25, called clones with MiXCR and kept productive beta chains. Each CDR3 protein appears once, grouped with its most common genes and DNA. The V and J calls were not made by the authors but by TCRdb's processing. The sample table lists more than 65,000 distinct CDR3 sequences, approximately 35% of them with a count of one. The ten largest account for approximately 9.1% of the sample.

Results the study describes overall, beyond this receptor: The number of TCRs above 1 in 1000 frequency did not change with DPC sensitization; there was no evidence of global repertoire structure alterations. Because all patients had alopecia, a presumed autoimmune disease, the immune response of the patients might differ from that of healthy individuals. Patch test score was positively correlated with the number of PT1 expanded TCRs, with significance at thresholds 8, 16 and 32 but not at 4. After repeated subsampling, the strength of the expansion versus patch-test correlation and the threshold at which it became significant changed. Significantly more large CDR3 similarity clusters were formed by expanded TCRs than by pre-sensitization or healthy control sets, consistent with antigen-driven responses.

This receptor was taken from a man aged 35-49 years with alopecia areata. Some clones in this sample may be carry-over from other donors' samples. The chain is encoded by TRBV20-1 joined to TRBJ2-2; TRBD1 could be the D gene, as 6 bases match. Sample: whole blood, taken in connection with sensitization to the hapten diphenylcyclopropenone (DPC). The CDR3 region reads CSAADRTNTGELFF. The DNA is as follows: TGCAGTGCTGCTGACAGGACGAACACCGGGGAGCTGTTTTTT.